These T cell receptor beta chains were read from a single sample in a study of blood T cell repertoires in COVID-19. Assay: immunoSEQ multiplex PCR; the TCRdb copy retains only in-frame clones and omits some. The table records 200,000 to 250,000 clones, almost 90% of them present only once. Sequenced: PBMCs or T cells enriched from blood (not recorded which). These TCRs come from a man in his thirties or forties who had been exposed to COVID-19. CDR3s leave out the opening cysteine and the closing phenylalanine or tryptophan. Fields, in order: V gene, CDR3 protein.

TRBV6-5,ASSRDRGAAQY
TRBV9,ASSVGDTDTDTQY
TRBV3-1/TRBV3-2,ASSQGYYNEQF
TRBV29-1,SVGRAAVNTGELF
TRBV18,ASSPREAGNNSPLH
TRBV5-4,ASSLGRSGGDEQF
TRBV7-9,ASSLPGGRGLQETQY
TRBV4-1,ASSLQGNTEAF
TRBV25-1,ASSEGIRSGSKDTQY
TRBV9,ASSGRATNEKLF
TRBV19,ASTAGLAGEPPHYEQY
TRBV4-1,ASSQHYTGFKY
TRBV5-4,ASSPTVMNTEAF
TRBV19,ASRPTRGQETQY
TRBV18,ASSPRGGEAF
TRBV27,ASSLGTGADTYEQY
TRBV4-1,ASSQDYLQLYGYT
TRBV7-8,ASSLEPGRRSNQPQH
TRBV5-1,ASSLVSDNEQF
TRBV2,ASSLLTGDDTQY
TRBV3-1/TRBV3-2,ASSRQTNSGNTIY
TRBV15,ATTSNRAGGYT
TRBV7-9,ASSVRGDSYGYT
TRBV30,AWSAGDVSGYT
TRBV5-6,ASSIIQGGTDTQY
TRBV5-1,ASSSEYSGNEQF
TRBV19,ASSTRIRQGDIGYT
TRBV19,ASSEQGAGQPQH
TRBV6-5,ASTRGATDTQY
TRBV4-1,ASSQGTSGRIYEQY
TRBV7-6,ASSLAGFAGGPTYNEQF
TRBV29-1,SVRTRDRDLSPTDTQY
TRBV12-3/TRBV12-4,ASSLIPEYGYT
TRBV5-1,ASSTRQGGTEAF
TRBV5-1,ASSPLRDIEETQY
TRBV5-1,ASSLDPTGAEGGYT
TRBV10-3,AISEYEEQPLH
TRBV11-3,ASSKTRGGGEQF
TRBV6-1,ASSEAGDRGFYEQY
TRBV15,ATSSNNQPQH
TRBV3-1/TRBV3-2,ASSPSGTGGMNTEAF
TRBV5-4,ASTPPRVLAGGPHTQY